This T cell receptor beta chain was obtained from a study of shared clonotypes between healthy human individuals (dated by TCRdb to the early 2020s). A note on the overall study: The cohort comprised a couple of women and a few men aged 18 to 49 years. Per donor, three plates each were used for CD4 naive and CD4 memory, two for CD8 naive, and one for CD8 memory. The study deeply sequenced blood TCR repertoires of five healthy adults to estimate repertoire size and the extent of clonotype sharing between individuals. To increase sequencing depth and limit assay-specific biases, TCR repertoire library preparation and sequencing were carried out by different laboratories using diverse techniques. Between about 0.85 and 9.5 billion PBMCs per donor were obtained by leukapheresis.

Using the deep immunoSEQ assay, multiplex PCR amplified TCR CDR3 regions from genomic DNA. Extracted genomic DNA from each cell subset was spread evenly across all wells of several immunoSEQ 96-well plates, with each plate serving as a replicate. For sorted subsets, around 0.2 ug of genomic DNA, equivalent to 25,000 to 35,000 T cell genomes, went into each replicate PCR. Purified libraries were quantified with a Qubit 3.0 fluorometer, sized on a Bioanalyzer 2100, and re-quantified with the KAPA Library Quantification kit. Every immunoSEQ 96-well plate was sequenced on a dedicated single-read 150-cycle Illumina NextSeq 550 flow cell. The study's processing was this. Because only junctional sequences without quality scores were contained in the immunoSEQ output, filtering matching that applied to full-length reads could not be performed. To assign V/J genes and CDR3, sequences were annotated against IMGT germline references using PyIR, a Python wrapper for IgBLAST v1.9. Reads were filtered out if the reads had weak V/J assignments (E-value above 1e-6), no CDR3, stop codons, out-of-frame junctions, or ambiguous translated residues. V3J clonotypes were defined by identical inferred V gene, J gene, and CDR3 amino acid sequence. Percentage overlap between repertoires was calculated by dividing the number of shared unique clonotypes by the size of the smaller repertoire. RTK rarefaction, the Chao1 estimator, and Recon v2.1 estimates of unobserved clonotypes were used to assess repertoire richness. OLGA was used to compute generation probabilities for all TCRbeta clonotypes that the gDNA method yielded from several donors. What TCRdb holds here is the immuneACCESS table cut down to in-frame rearrangements. Part of the clones is not present; checked against another copy, under half of the missing clones reflect an unresolved V gene, and the others are unexplained. V and J calls and clone size follow that table, whereas D and trimming were derived from the DNA. The sample table shows around 2.3 million clones, and 90% to 97% are seen once. 0.1% to 0.15% of the sample belongs to the ten largest clones.

Donors were healthy HIV-negative adults with no recently reported acute infections or vaccinations. Every donor was a Caucasian adult living in Nashville, Tennessee, USA. CD4+ T cells were enriched by magnetic negative selection, after which naive cells were positively selected on CD45RA and the negative fraction was taken as the memory subset. Blood was collected by leukapheresis, and PBMCs were isolated by Ficoll-Histopaque density gradient centrifugation and then cryopreserved in liquid nitrogen vapor phase. Analytical flow cytometry was used to check the purity and quantity of each magnetically sorted T cell population. From each sorted fraction, genomic DNA was isolated and quantified by UV absorbance on a Nanodrop 2000c. What the study reported, not specific to this receptor: Sampling was restricted to blood, and TCR repertoires in tissue are likely to differ from TCR repertoires in blood. Even with the large sequencing depth, rarefaction of the sorted-subset datasets indicated that sequencing was incomplete. When several donors were compared, the shared fraction of clonotypes was about 5.2% for naive CD4, around 3.5% for naive CD8, more than 2% for memory CD4, and 0.4% for memory CD8. Pairwise subsampling indicated that sequencing depth was expected to affect the degree of clonotype sharing among donors. The genetic and exposure-history diversity represented was limited by the small number of donors. Compared with non-shared clonotypes, clonotypes shared by all four sorted-subset donors had higher generation probabilities. Naive subsets generally had larger estimated clonotype richness than memory subsets did.

On this clone: Its binding antigen is unknown. There are no base qualities to consult, and no much larger clone falls within one base. This same CDR3 is encoded by further DNA sequences in the sample.

Its CDR3 holds 15 amino acids, cysteine through phenylalanine. CDR3 DNA only is kept here, 45 bases in frame from base 1. The germline V gene specifies SGHRS as CDR1 and YFSETQ as CDR2. V was cut back by 0 bases and J by 1 base, leaving a gap of 7 bases between them. This TCR came from a man aged 18-30 years in good health. Sequencing was performed on naive CD4+ T cells sorted from blood. Reading the label with the study, this specimen's cell subset or site is: CD45RA+ positively selected. Here the chain combines TRBV5-1 and TRBJ2-2, with no confidently assigned D gene. This receptor carries the CDR3 CASSLVGGNTGELFF. The DNA sequence is as follows: TGCGCCAGCAGCTTGGTCGGCGGGAACACCGGGGAGCTGTTTTTT.